A single sample is the source of the 30 T cell receptor beta chains below, sequenced in a study of blood T cell repertoires in COVID-19. The repertoire was sequenced with immunoSEQ multiplex PCR; TCRdb's copy has only in-frame clones and lacks some. Altogether some 81,000 clones are present, about 90% being singletons, with the ten largest covering around 0.96%. Sequenced input: peripheral blood. The receptors were gathered from a woman in her fifties or sixties in a cohort sampled during active COVID-19.

This rearrangement joins TRBV2 to TRBJ1-4, with 8 bases lining up with TRBD1. J was trimmed by 8 bases and V by 8 bases; bases with no gene match: 4. The CDR3 loop spans 12 amino acids. The germline V gene has CDR1 SNHLY and CDR2 FYNNEI. The CDR3 nucleotides are TGTGCCAGCGGACAGGGAAAGGAAAAACTGTTTTTT. Translating gives CASGQGKEKLFF.

The rearrangement links TRBV29-1 to TRBJ1-1, with TRBD1 as a possible D gene (6 bases). The CDR3 totals 15 residues. The germline CDR1 and CDR2 sequences are SQVTM and ANQGSEA. Trimming took 4 bases from V and 4 from J, leaving 19 bases between them. CDR3 loop: CSVGNRDLMGTEAFF. The CDR3 coding sequence is TGCAGCGTTGGGAACAGGGACCTCATGGGCACTGAAGCTTTCTTT.

This clone showed up just a few times. The chain links TRBV28 to TRBJ1-2; TRBD1 matches at 7 bases. The V segment lost 5 bases and the J segment 5 bases; nucleotides outside the gene matches: 11. Germline V CDR1 and CDR2: MDHEN, SYDVKM. This CDR3 has 15 residues. The CDR3 loop is CASSPRDSALYGYTF. In DNA, the CDR3 is TGTGCCAGCAGTCCCAGGGACAGTGCCCTTTATGGCTACACCTTC.

With respect to this clone: A read error is possible here, since a much larger clone lies one base away. This chain connects TRBV2 to TRBJ1-2; D unclear. The V end was cut by 6 bases, the J end by 2 bases, with 10 bases between. This CDR3 is built from 13 residues. Germline V gives CDR1 SNHLY, CDR2 FYNNEI. CDR3: CASSFDGNYGYTF. CDR3 nucleotides: TGTGCCAGCAGCTTCGACGGGAACTATGGCTACACCTTC. Based on the CDR3 plus reference TRBV2 and TRBJ1-2, the full variable domain is EPEVTQTPSHQVTQMGQEVILRCVPISNHLYFYWYRQILGQKVEFLVSFYNNEISEKSEIFDDQFSVERPDGSNFTLKIRSTKLEDSAMYFCASSFDGNYGYTFGSGTRLTVV.

As to this clone: This same CDR3 is encoded by further DNA sequences in the sample. CDR3 amino acids: CASSGSSYNEQFF. CDR3 DNA sequence: TGTGCCAGTAGCGGGAGCTCCTACAATGAGCAGTTCTTC. The chain has TRBV19 and TRBJ2-1; weak D call: TRBD2 (6 bases). Looked up from germline, CDR1 is LNHDA and CDR2 is SQIVND (reference sequence). The V and J ends lost 6 bases and 0 bases respectively, with 6 bases between them. This CDR3 is 13 amino acids long.

The J gene is TRBJ2-1, the V gene TRBV9; 11 bases fit TRBD2. There are 16 residues in the CDR3. CDR1 is SGDLS, CDR2 YYNGEE, per germline. The V and J ends lost 0 bases and 1 base, in that order; junction bases with no gene match: 0. The CDR3 region is CASSVGLAGSYNEQFF. CDR3 sequence (DNA): TGTGCCAGCAGCGTAGGACTAGCGGGGTCCTACAATGAGCAGTTCTTC.

This clone has a single count. V is TRBV6-6 and J is TRBJ2-2; 10 bases line up with TRBD2. There are 17 residues in the CDR3. Germline loops: CDR1 MNHNY, CDR2 SVGAGI (reference sequence). The ends lost 5 bases at V and 4 bases at J; junction bases unmatched: 10. CDR3 residues: CASSPQGLAWPTGELFF. DNA for the CDR3: TGTGCCAGCAGTCCACAGGGACTAGCGTGGCCCACCGGGGAGCTGTTTTTT.

This clone was seen just once. The gene calls are TRBV28 and TRBJ1-2, with TRBD1 identical over 9 bases. Germline assignment: CDR1 MDHEN and CDR2 SYDVKM. The CDR3 contains 13 residues. Germline trimming cut 6 bases from V and 8 bases from J; bases unmatched to any gene: 7. The CDR3 coding sequence is TGTGCCAGCAGACTGACAGGGGGACTGGGCTACACCTTC. Translation gives CASRLTGGLGYTF.

The V gene is TRBV14, the J gene TRBJ2-5, with 7 bases matching TRBD1. Losses at the gene ends were 3 bases for V and 5 bases for J; bases not matched to a gene: 6. This CDR3 region has 14 residues. Germline V CDR1 and CDR2: SGHDN, FVKESK. CDR3 DNA sequence: TGTGCCAGCAGCCAGAACAGGGGCAGCGAGACCCAGTACTTC. The encoded protein is CASSQNRGSETQYF. Variable domain in full (rest from reference TRBV14 and TRBJ2-5): EAGVTQFPSHSVIEKGQTVTLRCDPISGHDNLYWYRRVMGKEIKFLLHFVKESKQDESGMPNNRFLAERTGGTYSTLKVQPAELEDSGVYFCASSQNRGSETQYFGPGTRLLVL.

The chain joins TRBV28 to TRBJ1-2, with D possibly TRBD1 on 6 matching bases. Germline V gene data show CDR1 as MDHEN and CDR2 as SYDVKM. The CDR3 covers 16 residues. V lost 2 bases and J 1 base, leaving 14 bases between the germline ends. The chain's CDR3 is CASSLPHGQNNYGYTF. CDR3 nucleotides: TGTGCCAGCAGTTTACCCCACGGACAGAATAACTATGGCTACACCTTC.

The rearrangement uses TRBV10-2 and TRBJ2-7; no reliable D call. The CDR3 runs 13 residues. With 5 bases removed from V and 3 bases from J, the gap between germline ends came to 11 bases. Germline loops: CDR1 WSHSY, CDR2 SAAADI. The CDR3 spells CASSSGLHYEQYF. The CDR3 bases are TGCGCCAGCAGTTCGGGTCTCCACTACGAGCAGTACTTC.

This clone was counted a single time. Here the CDR3 reads CASSEGTSGQETQYF. The DNA for the CDR3 is TGTGCCAGCAGTGAAGGGACTAGCGGCCAAGAGACCCAGTACTTC. This sequence joins TRBV2 and TRBJ2-5; the match to TRBD2 covers 10 bases. V lost 1 base and J lost 1; bases outside the gene matches: 0. Germline-derived CDR1 and CDR2 are SNHLY and FYNNEI. There are 15 residues in the CDR3.

CDR3 sequence: CASSEVAAATQYF. In DNA, the CDR3 is TGTGCCAGCAGTGAAGTAGCGGCAGCTACGCAGTATTTT. J is TRBJ2-3 and V is TRBV2, with D perhaps TRBD2 (6 bases). V was pared by 1 base and J by 8 bases, with 10 bases between. The CDR3 length is 13 residues. The V gene's germline CDR1 is SNHLY and CDR2 FYNNEI. The complete variable domain, with remaining parts taken from reference TRBV2 and TRBJ2-3, reads EPEVTQTPSHQVTQMGQEVILRCVPISNHLYFYWYRQILGQKVEFLVSFYNNEISEKSEIFDDQFSVERPDGSNFTLKIRSTKLEDSAMYFCASSEVAAATQYFGPGTRLTVL.

This chain links TRBV14 with TRBJ2-7, with a possible D match to TRBD2 (6 bases). Looked up from germline, CDR1 is SGHDN and CDR2 is FVKESK. Trimming cost V 0 bases and J 3 bases, with 12 bases left between them. The CDR3 is 15 residues long. The CDR3 DNA reads as TGTGCCAGCAGCCAAGAGGCTAGCGAGATCTACGAGCAGTACTTC. Translation: CASSQEASEIYEQYF.

The chain joins TRBV7-6 to TRBJ2-7, with 9 nucleotides matching TRBD1. The CDR3 spans 15 residues. Losses at the gene ends were 1 base for V and 3 bases for J; bases not matched to a gene: 4. CDR1 and CDR2 from the germline V gene are SGHVS and FNYEAQ. The CDR3 here is CASSLEGQGVYEQYF. The CDR3 nucleotides read TGTGCCAGCAGCTTAGAGGGACAGGGCGTCTACGAGCAGTACTTC.

The V gene is TRBV11-2, the J gene TRBJ2-7; maybe TRBD2 (5 bases). The germline V and J ends were trimmed by 7 bases and 3 bases, with 22 bases remaining between them. The germline CDR1 and CDR2 sequences are SGHAT and FQNNGV. The CDR3 length is 16 residues. The chain's CDR3 is CASTEGGPRALYEQYF. In nucleotides, the CDR3 is TGTGCCAGCACTGAAGGCGGGCCAAGGGCCCTCTACGAGCAGTACTTC.

A note on this clone: Other DNA sequences in this sample translate to the same CDR3. The chain is built from TRBV24-1 and TRBJ2-5, with a tentative D call TRBD1 (5 bases). Trimming took off 5 bases at V and 2 bases at J, with 8 bases between the two ends. Germline-derived CDR1 and CDR2 are KGHDR and SFDVKD. This CDR3 contains 13 residues. CDR3 in amino acids: CATSGGGQETQYF. Written as DNA, the CDR3 is TGTGCCACCAGTGGGGGCGGTCAAGAGACCCAGTACTTC.

This chain uses TRBV28 with TRBJ2-7; D unresolved. Trimming cost V 6 bases and J 1 base, with 16 bases left between them. CDR1 is MDHEN, CDR2 SYDVKM, per germline. The CDR3 sequence is 15 residues long. The CDR3 DNA is TGTGCCAGCAGACGGTCAGCGACGTTATCCTACGAGCAGTACTTC. Protein sequence: CASRRSATLSYEQYF.

The chain recombines TRBV5-4 with TRBJ2-2, with a possible D match to TRBD2 (6 bases). The CDR3 sequence is 16 residues long. Germline loops: CDR1 SGHNT, CDR2 YYREEE (reference sequence). V was pared by 2 bases and J by 2 bases, with 13 bases between. The CDR3 region is CASSFSRGGNTGELFF. The CDR3 DNA reads TGTGCCAGCAGCTTTTCCCGGGGAGGAAACACCGGGGAGCTGTTTTTT. The complete variable domain, with remaining parts taken from reference TRBV5-4 and TRBJ2-2, reads ETGVTQSPTHLIKTRGQQVTLRCSSQSGHNTVSWYQQALGQGPQFIFQYYREEENGRGNFPPRFSGLQFPNYSSELNVNALELDDSALYLCASSFSRGGNTGELFFGEGSRLTVL.

V is TRBV2 and J is TRBJ2-2, with D perhaps matching TRBD2 (5 bases). The CDR3 sequence is 15 residues long. With 6 bases removed from V and 0 bases from J, the gap between germline ends came to 11 bases. Germline V gene lookup returns CDR1 SNHLY and CDR2 FYNNEI. The DNA for the CDR3 is TGTGCCAGCAGGGCCGGGGTCGCGAACACCGGGGAGCTGTTTTTT. It specifies CASRAGVANTGELFF.

This chain joins TRBV27 and TRBJ1-2; D call uncertain. The germline V gene encodes CDR1 MNHEY and CDR2 SMNVEV (reference sequence). The CDR3 is 14 residues long. V was cut by 6 bases and J by 8 bases, with 19 bases left in between. CDR3 nucleotides: TGTGCCAGCAGCTCGGTCGTCGACAAAAAGGGCTACACCTTC. It is translated as CASSSVVDKKGYTF.

The chain joins TRBV7-3 to TRBJ1-2; maybe TRBD1 (5 bases). Looked up from germline, CDR1 is SGHTA and CDR2 is FQGTGA. The V end lost 1 base, the J end lost 7 bases, and 13 bases lay between the germline ends. The CDR3 sequence is 14 residues long. As DNA, the CDR3 is TGTGCCAGCAGCTTAAATTCCGGGGGTGGTGGCTACACCTTC. This encodes CASSLNSGGGGYTF.

The rearrangement joins TRBV7-2 to TRBJ2-2, with 7 bases fitting TRBD1. The CDR3 totals 13 residues. The germline V gene has CDR1 SGHTA and CDR2 FQGNSA. Losses at the gene ends were 5 bases for V and 6 bases for J; bases not matched to a gene: 3. CDR3 bases: TGTGCCAGCAGCCCTGGACAGGCCGGGGAGCTGTTTTTT. Its protein product is CASSPGQAGELFF.

The chain carries TRBV5-6 and TRBJ2-7, with D perhaps TRBD2 (6 bases). V gave up 3 bases and J gave up 3 bases, with 10 bases separating them. In germline, CDR1 is SGHDT, CDR2 YYEEEE. The CDR3 runs 13 residues. The CDR3: CASSSGVVYEQYF. The CDR3 bases are TGTGCCAGCAGCTCGGGGGTAGTCTACGAGCAGTACTTC.

The chain employs TRBV20-1 and TRBJ1-2; D not resolved. V was pared by 3 bases and J by 0 bases, with 17 bases between. This CDR3 contains 16 residues. The V gene's germline CDR1 is DFQATT and CDR2 SNEGSKA (reference sequence). This chain's CDR3 is CSASKKGGLANYGYTF. The CDR3 DNA reads as TGCAGTGCTAGTAAGAAAGGCGGCCTAGCTAACTATGGCTACACCTTC.

This chain links TRBV2 with TRBJ1-3, with 7 bases fitting TRBD1. V was clipped by 5 bases and J by 0 bases; unmatched bases: 1. The CDR3 contains 14 residues. Germline CDR1 SNHLY, CDR2 FYNNEI. CDR3 nucleotide sequence: TGTGCCAGCAGTAGACAGGGCTCTGGAAACACCATATATTTT. Amino acid sequence: CASSRQGSGNTIYF. The whole variable domain, remainder taken from reference TRBV2 and TRBJ1-3, is EPEVTQTPSHQVTQMGQEVILRCVPISNHLYFYWYRQILGQKVEFLVSFYNNEISEKSEIFDDQFSVERPDGSNFTLKIRSTKLEDSAMYFCASSRQGSGNTIYFGEGSWLTVV.

This chain uses TRBV18 with TRBJ2-2; D might be TRBD1 (6 bases). V dropped 4 bases and J dropped 4 bases, with 22 bases sitting between them. Germline V gene sequence: CDR1 KGHSH, CDR2 LQKENI. The CDR3 spans 18 residues. The CDR3 DNA follows: TGTGCCAGCTCACTGGGTATCTTGGGGGCGCGAAGCACCGGGGAGCTGTTTTTT. Protein: CASSLGILGARSTGELFF.

The chain employs TRBV7-3 and TRBJ2-3; no reliable D call. The CDR3 has 15 amino acids. From germline, CDR1 is SGHTA and CDR2 FQGTGA. V was cut by 5 bases and J by 1 base, with 13 bases left in between. CDR3 protein: CASSPWKSGTDTQYF. The CDR3 nucleotides are TGTGCCAGCAGCCCCTGGAAAAGCGGCACAGATACGCAGTATTTT.

The CDR3 bases are TGTGCCAGCAGTTCCCTAGCGGGGACCTACGAGCAGTACTTC. Its protein is CASSSLAGTYEQYF. The V gene is TRBV27, the J gene TRBJ2-7; 9 positions agree with TRBD2. Trimming removed 4 bases from V and 2 bases from J; junction bases left unmatched: 3. The CDR3 is 14 residues long. From germline, CDR1 is MNHEY and CDR2 SMNVEV (reference sequence).

The CDR3 DNA sequence: TGTGCCAGCAGTTATGACAAGGGGAATGAGCAGTTCTTC. Its protein product is CASSYDKGNEQFF. The chain combines TRBV6-5 with TRBJ2-1, with D perhaps matching TRBD1 (5 bases). CDR3 size: 13 residues. Germline loops: CDR1 MNHEY, CDR2 SVGAGI. With 3 bases removed from V and 7 bases from J, the gap between germline ends came to 10 bases.